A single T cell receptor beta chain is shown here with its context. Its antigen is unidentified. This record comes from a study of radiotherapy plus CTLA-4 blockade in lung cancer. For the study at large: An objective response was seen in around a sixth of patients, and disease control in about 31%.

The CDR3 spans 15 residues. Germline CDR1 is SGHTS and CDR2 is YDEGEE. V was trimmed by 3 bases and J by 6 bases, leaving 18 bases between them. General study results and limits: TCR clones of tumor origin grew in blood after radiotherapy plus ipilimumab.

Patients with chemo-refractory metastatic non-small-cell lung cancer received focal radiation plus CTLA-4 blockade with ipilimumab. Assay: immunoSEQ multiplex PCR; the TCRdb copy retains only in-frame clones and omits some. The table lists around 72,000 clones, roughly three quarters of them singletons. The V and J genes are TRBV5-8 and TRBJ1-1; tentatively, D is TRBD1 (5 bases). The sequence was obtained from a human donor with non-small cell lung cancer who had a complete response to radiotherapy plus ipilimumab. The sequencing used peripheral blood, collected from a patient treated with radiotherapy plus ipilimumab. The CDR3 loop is CASSSEGRVGSEAFF. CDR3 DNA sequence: TGTGCCAGCAGCTCAGAGGGCAGGGTTGGGTCTGAAGCTTTCTTT.